The 28 T cell receptor beta chains listed next were all sequenced from one sample in a study of blood T cell repertoires in COVID-19. Using immunoSEQ multiplex PCR, the repertoire was profiled, and TCRdb retains in-frame clones only, with some absent. Of some 390,000 clones listed, approximately 89% are singletons. Material for sequencing was PBMCs or T cells enriched from blood (not recorded which). These receptor sequences come from a woman in her twenties or thirties who had recovered from COVID-19.

The chain combines TRBV6-2 or TRBV6-3 with TRBJ2-2, with D hard to call. Germline lookup yields CDR1 MNHEY and CDR2 SVGEGT. Between the trimmed V and J ends, which lost 5 bases and 3 bases, there was a span of 7 bases. The CDR3 has 13 amino acids. The CDR3 spells CASSLSYTGELFF. CDR3 sequence (DNA): TGTGCCAGCAGTCTGTCCTACACCGGGGAGCTGTTTTTT.

The V and J genes are TRBV7-9 and TRBJ2-7; no clear D. The CDR3 is made up of 15 amino acids. The germline CDR1 and CDR2 sequences are SEHNR and FQNEAQ (reference sequence). The V and J ends lost 0 bases and 5 bases respectively, with 14 bases between them. Here the CDR3 DNA reads TGTGCCAGCAGCTTAGCGGGTCTAGAGGCGAACGAGCAGTACTTC. It translates to CASSLAGLEANEQYF.

The V call is TRBV30, the J call TRBJ2-7; 9 nucleotides line up with TRBD1. This CDR3 is 14 amino acids long. Looked up from germline, CDR1 is GTSNPN and CDR2 is SVGIG (reference sequence). V was pared by 1 base and J by 3 bases, with 4 bases of the junction left unmatched. The CDR3 spells CAWSGGTGLYEQYF. The CDR3 DNA reads as TGTGCCTGGAGTGGGGGGACAGGGCTCTACGAGCAGTACTTC.

CDR3 amino acids: CASSLEGLAGGSNEQFF. The CDR3 nucleotides are TGTGCCAGCAGCTTAGAAGGACTAGCGGGAGGGTCGAATGAGCAGTTCTTC. The chain couples TRBV7-9 to TRBJ2-1; TRBD2 agrees at 15 bases. Germline trimming cut 1 base from V and 7 bases from J; bases unmatched to any gene: 5. This CDR3 has 17 residues. Germline V gives CDR1 SEHNR, CDR2 FQNEAQ (reference sequence).

The rearrangement joins TRBV30 to TRBJ2-3, with D maybe TRBD2 (6 bases). Trimming pared 7 bases from V and 9 bases from J, leaving 14 bases between. This CDR3 contains 11 residues. From germline, CDR1 is GTSNPN and CDR2 SVGIG (reference sequence). The CDR3 DNA sequence: TGTGCCTTACCCTCTGGGGGGACGCAGTATTTT. This codes for CALPSGGTQYF. The full variable domain, rest sourced from reference TRBV30 and TRBJ2-3, is SQTIHQWPATLVQPVGSPLSLECTVEGTSNPNLYWYRQAAGRGLQLLFYSVGIGQISSEVPQNLSASRPQDRQFILSSKKLLLSDSGFYLCALPSGGTQYFGPGTRLTVL.

This chain links TRBV2 with TRBJ1-4; TRBD1 aligns across 9 bases. The V and J ends lost 6 bases and 5 bases, in that order; junction bases with no gene match: 4. The CDR3 spans 14 residues. Germline CDR1 is SNHLY and CDR2 is FYNNEI. This CDR3 reads CASSLDRGNEKLFF. CDR3 in DNA: TGTGCCAGCAGCTTGGACAGGGGCAATGAAAAACTGTTTTTT.

The chain is built from TRBV7-9 and TRBJ2-7, with TRBD2 matching over 11 bases. Looked up from germline, CDR1 is SEHNR and CDR2 is FQNEAQ (reference sequence). The length of the CDR3 is 17 residues. Trimming at V came to 0 bases and at J to 2 bases, leaving 6 bases not matched to a gene. Here the CDR3 DNA reads TGTGCCAGCAGCTTAGCAACAGGGGGACTAGCGGCCTACGAGCAGTACTTC. It yields the protein CASSLATGGLAAYEQYF.

The chain links TRBV12-3 or TRBV12-4 to TRBJ2-1, with TRBD2 matching over 13 bases. V lost 4 bases, J lost 11 bases, and 2 bases stayed unmatched. CDR3 length: 13 amino acids. The CDR3 region is CASSSGTSGKQFF. For the CDR3, the DNA is TGTGCCAGCAGTTCCGGGACTAGCGGGAAGCAGTTCTTC.

Comments on this clone: The sample carries other DNA sequences with the same CDR3. This rearrangement joins TRBV7-9 to TRBJ2-3; TRBD2 matches 7 bases. The trim removed 1 base at V and 3 bases at J, leaving 4 bases unmatched. The germline CDR1 and CDR2 sequences are SEHNR and FQNEAQ (reference sequence). The CDR3 contains 15 residues. This chain's CDR3 is CASSLGLAVTDTQYF. The CDR3 bases are TGTGCCAGCAGCTTAGGGCTAGCGGTTACAGATACGCAGTATTTT.

The chain joins TRBV5-1 to TRBJ1-1; no firm D call. There are 15 residues in the CDR3. V was shortened by 0 bases and J by 5 bases, with 14 bases between the two germline ends. From germline, CDR1 is SGHRS and CDR2 YFSETQ. CDR3 amino acids: CASSLAEALGTEAFF. CDR3 nucleotides: TGCGCCAGCAGCTTGGCCGAGGCCCTCGGGACTGAAGCTTTCTTT.

V and J are TRBV19 and TRBJ2-7; D not certain. Trimming stripped 4 bases from V and 2 bases from J, with 3 bases between. CDR3 length equals 11 residues. Looked up from germline, CDR1 is LNHDA and CDR2 is SQIVND (reference sequence). CDR3 bases: TGTGCCAGTAGTACGGCCTACGAGCAGTACTTC. This codes for CASSTAYEQYF.

J is TRBJ1-3 and V is TRBV28; TRBD1 matches 9 bases. V lost 4 bases to trimming and J lost 9 bases; unmatched junction nucleotides: 13. The CDR3 is made up of 16 amino acids. Germline V CDR1 and CDR2: MDHEN, SYDVKM. CDR3 in amino acids: CASSSPTGTGLSTIYF. CDR3 in DNA: TGTGCCAGCAGTTCCCCTACCGGGACAGGGCTTAGCACCATATATTTT.

The rearrangement links TRBV30 to TRBJ2-7, with D possibly being TRBD2 (6 bases). Germline CDR1 is GTSNPN and CDR2 is SVGIG (reference sequence). The CDR3 totals 17 residues. V shed 4 bases and J shed 3 bases, with 25 bases lying between them. Here the CDR3 reads CAWIPGVHLNMHYEQYF. The CDR3 DNA reads TGTGCCTGGATTCCGGGAGTACATCTGAACATGCACTACGAGCAGTACTTC.

V is TRBV24-1 and J is TRBJ2-1; 12 bases align to TRBD2. Germline values: CDR1 KGHDR, CDR2 SFDVKD. This CDR3 has 15 amino acids. Germline trimming cut 3 bases from V and 6 bases from J; bases unmatched to any gene: 2. CDR3 bases: TGTGCCACCAGTGATGCGGGACTAGCGGGCAATGAGCAGTTCTTC. Translating it yields CATSDAGLAGNEQFF.

The rearrangement joins TRBV18 to TRBJ2-3, with a tentative D call TRBD2 (5 bases). The length of the CDR3 is 14 residues. V lost 3 bases and J lost 6, with 13 bases in between. Germline-derived CDR1 and CDR2 are KGHSH and LQKENI. Here the CDR3 reads CASSPGSEGDTQYF. CDR3 in DNA: TGTGCCAGCTCACCTGGCAGCGAGGGCGATACGCAGTATTTT.

This chain connects TRBV12-3 or TRBV12-4 to TRBJ1-3; no clear D gene. The CDR3 covers 12 residues. Trimming left V 8 bases short and J 6 bases short, with 11 bases between. This CDR3 reads CASRVFPNTIYF. CDR3 nucleotides: TGTGCCAGCCGCGTCTTCCCAAACACCATATATTTT.

The J gene is TRBJ2-1, the V gene TRBV5-8; the match to TRBD2 covers 9 bases. Germline CDR1 SGHTS, CDR2 YDEGEE. The junction had 21 bases not matched to a gene; V was cut back by 7 bases and J by 7 bases. The CDR3 loop spans 18 amino acids. This CDR3 is CASFSKRGAKLLKNEQFF. The CDR3 nucleotides are TGTGCCAGCTTTAGCAAGCGGGGGGCCAAACTCCTAAAGAATGAGCAGTTCTTC.

The chain combines TRBV28 with TRBJ1-4, with TRBD1 identical over 7 bases. Germline V gives CDR1 MDHEN, CDR2 SYDVKM. With 4 bases clipped from V and 5 bases from J, the junction kept 7 bases outside the gene matches. The CDR3 extends over 15 amino acids. CDR3 loop: CASSSPGTENEKLFF. In nucleotides, the CDR3 is TGTGCCAGCAGTTCTCCCGGGACAGAGAATGAAAAACTGTTTTTT. The whole variable domain, filled in from reference TRBV28 and TRBJ1-4, reads DVKVTQSSRYLVKRTGEKVFLECVQDMDHENMFWYRQDPGLGLRLIYFSYDVKMKEKGDIPEGYSVSREKKERFSLILESASTNQTSMYLCASSSPGTENEKLFFGSGTQLSVL.

CDR3 DNA: TGTGCCAGCAGCACCAGACAGGGTAACTATGGCTACACCTTC. This translates into CASSTRQGNYGYTF. The chain uses TRBV13 and TRBJ1-2; 7 bases agree with TRBD1. The CDR3 has 14 residues. CDR1 and CDR2 from the germline V gene are PRHDT and FYEKMQ (reference sequence). V trimming: 5 bases; J trimming: 1 base; junction bases outside the gene matches: 4.

J is TRBJ2-1 and V is TRBV3-1 (or the pseudogene TRBV3-2), with 7 bases matching TRBD2. The CDR3 loop spans 15 amino acids. Trimming took 3 bases from V and 9 from J; bases not matched to a gene: 11. Per the germline V gene, CDR1 is LGHDT and CDR2 is YNNKEL (reference sequence). CDR3 residues: CASSQGTSVWGEQFF. The CDR3 DNA sequence: TGTGCCAGCAGCCAGGGTACTAGCGTTTGGGGTGAGCAGTTCTTC.

This rearrangement joins TRBV5-6 to TRBJ2-3; D gene unclear. The CDR3 is made up of 17 amino acids. Germline CDR1 is SGHDT and CDR2 is YYEEEE. Between the trimmed V and J ends, which lost 4 bases and 2 bases, there was a span of 20 bases. The CDR3: CASSRLPQASPTDTQYF. The CDR3 region has the DNA TGTGCCAGCAGCCGACTGCCCCAAGCTAGTCCCACAGATACGCAGTATTTT.

A few counts support this clone. CDR3 loop: CASGPAGRNTIYF. DNA of the CDR3: TGTGCCAGCGGTCCTGCGGGGCGAAACACCATATATTTT. The chain couples TRBV12-3 or TRBV12-4 to TRBJ1-3, with a tentative D call TRBD1 (5 bases). Trimming stripped 8 bases from V and 5 bases from J, with 13 bases between. The CDR3 loop spans 13 amino acids.

The V and J genes are TRBV6-5 and TRBJ1-6; 8 bases fit TRBD1. This CDR3 is 13 amino acids long. The junction had 8 bases not matched to a gene; V was cut back by 6 bases and J by 13 bases. Germline CDR1 reads MNHEY; CDR2 reads SVGAGI. CDR3 region: CASRTTGVHPLHF. Here the CDR3 DNA reads TGTGCCAGCAGAACGACAGGGGTTCACCCCCTCCACTTT.

V and J are TRBV6-4 and TRBJ2-1; D is possibly TRBD2 (6 bases). CDR1 is MRHNA and CDR2 is SNTAGT in the germline V gene. The V end was cut by 6 bases, the J end by 8 bases, with 17 bases between. This CDR3 contains 14 residues. This chain's CDR3 is CASRKYWGVHEQFF. The CDR3 bases are TGTGCCAGCAGGAAATACTGGGGGGTCCATGAGCAGTTCTTC.

V is TRBV19 and J is TRBJ1-5; 10 bases fit TRBD1. J lost 5 bases, V lost 4 bases, and 8 bases had no gene match. The CDR3 contains 16 residues. CDR1 and CDR2 (germline): LNHDA, SQIVND (reference sequence). The CDR3 DNA is TGTGCCAGTAGTACACAACCCGGACAGGGGGATCAGCCCCAGCATTTT. It yields the protein CASSTQPGQGDQPQHF.

V is TRBV5-4 and J is TRBJ1-1; 7 bases match TRBD1. The CDR3 length is 16 residues. The V gene end was trimmed by 4 bases and the J gene end by 1 base; junction bases not matched to a gene: 10. The germline CDR1 and CDR2 sequences are SGHNT and YYREEE (reference sequence). In nucleotides, the CDR3 is TGTGCCAGCAGCCCCCCACAGGGGCCAGAGAACACTGAAGCTTTCTTT. Its translation is CASSPPQGPENTEAFF.

V is TRBV30 and J is TRBJ1-6, with 9 bases aligning to TRBD1. The J segment lost 9 bases and the V segment lost 3 bases, leaving 12 bases of the junction unmatched. The V gene's germline CDR1 is GTSNPN and CDR2 SVGIG (reference sequence). This CDR3 region has 16 residues. CDR3 sequence: CAWSGRPGQGRSPLHF. The CDR3 nucleotides read TGTGCCTGGAGCGGAAGACCGGGACAGGGTCGTTCACCCCTCCACTTT. The variable domain in full, with the rest retrieved from reference TRBV30 and TRBJ1-6, is SQTIHQWPATLVQPVGSPLSLECTVEGTSNPNLYWYRQAAGRGLQLLFYSVGIGQISSEVPQNLSASRPQDRQFILSSKKLLLSDSGFYLCAWSGRPGQGRSPLHFGNGTRLTVT.

The chain couples TRBV5-1 to TRBJ1-2; TRBD1 might be the D (5 bases). CDR1 and CDR2 (germline): SGHRS, YFSETQ. The CDR3 length is 16 residues. The V gene lost 0 bases and the J gene lost 7 bases, with 19 bases spanning the gap. The DNA for the CDR3 is TGCGCCAGCAGCTTGGTGCTGGTCGGGGGTAAGGGTGGCTACACCTTC. It codes for CASSLVLVGGKGGYTF.